This TCR beta chain was documented in a study of cytotoxic CD8 clonotypes in ibrutinib-treated CLL (dated by TCRdb to 2020 to 2022). About the full investigation: The cohort had 11 relapsed/refractory and approximately 15 treatment-naive patients; 17 were IGHV unmutated. Partial responses were observed in about 24 patients and complete responses in 2; after a median follow-up of roughly 72 months, remission was maintained in approximately 14 patients and progression was observed in about twelve. Samples at response were collected after a median of about twelve months of treatment, with a range of roughly 6 to 40 months. On average, each sample had about 250,000 productive templates and approximately 100,000 productive rearrangements. Of the 70 to 90 people in the trial, about two dozen had longitudinal samples available. Cryopreserved peripheral blood mononuclear cells were obtained prior to treatment, at the time of response, and at either disease progression or sustained remission. Patients were still on ibrutinib when every remission and progressive disease sample was collected.

A MiSeq instrument was used for deep resolution sequencing, which targeted depths ranging from 1 in 1 million up to 1 in 200,000 T cells, with coverage averaging 10x for each clonotype. The immunoSEQ hsTCRB Kit was used to generate the TCR beta libraries. Under the source paper's analysis protocol: ImmunoSEQ Data Assistant and ImmunoSEQ Analyzer were used for data analysis, and V, D and J genes were assigned according to IMGT definitions. Clonality, which ranges from 0 to 1, was calculated as one minus the normalized Shannon entropy of productive rearrangement frequencies. Only overrepresented clonotypes making up at least 0.05% of each patient's repertoire were included in the public clonotype analysis. About a dozen age-matched healthy donor repertoires from immuneACCESS served as clonality controls. Here the immuneACCESS table is served through TCRdb, limited to in-frame sequences with V and J called. Missing clones are a known gap in these copies; in checked studies unresolved V genes cover under half, and the rest lacks a known reason. V and J calls and clone size are those listed in that table; D and trimming were worked out from the DNA. The sample table records around 250,000 clones; roughly 74% of these occur just once. The ten top clones hold 15% of the sample.

The paper's findings and limits, for the study overall: At ibrutinib response clonality went up, during sustained remission it held steady, and at progression it dropped back toward baseline. Sampling times were not matched between patients in sustained remission and patients whose disease was progressing, and lymph node repertoires were not examined. At baseline, clonality was higher than in age-matched healthy donors and showed a strong correlation with circulating CD8+ T-cell counts. Public clonotypes were found to be uncommon and were observed to contract or remain stable during treatment; the increase in clonality was shown to reflect expansion of private clonotypes at ibrutinib response.

This specimen's time point label, per the study, means: 20 to 30 months on ibrutinib. For TCR beta library preparation, roughly 2.1 micrograms of genomic DNA was extracted from cryopreserved PBMCs. Longitudinal blood samples from CLL patients receiving ibrutinib monotherapy were subjected to high-throughput TCR beta sequencing. The patients took part in an open-label, single-center phase 2 trial of ibrutinib monotherapy. Points on this clone: Its cognate antigen has yet to be identified. The sample holds no much larger clone one base away, and base qualities are not on file.

V and J lose 7 bases and 7 bases, and a span of 22 bases separates them. The CDR3, from cysteine to phenylalanine, totals 15 residues. Of the read, only the CDR3 DNA is kept; its 45 bases are in frame from base 1. The germline V gene (reference sequence) specifies MNHNY as CDR1 and SVGAGI as CDR2. The TCR was taken from a human donor with chronic lymphocytic leukemia. The receptor chain draws on TRBV6-6 and TRBJ1-1, with the identity of the D gene unclear. Sequences were derived from PBMCs, sampled after 24 months of ibrutinib treatment. The sequenced DNA: TGTGCCAGCAACAGTATCGGAGCGCCATCGGGTGAAGCTTTCTTT. The translation is CASNSIGAPSGEAFF.